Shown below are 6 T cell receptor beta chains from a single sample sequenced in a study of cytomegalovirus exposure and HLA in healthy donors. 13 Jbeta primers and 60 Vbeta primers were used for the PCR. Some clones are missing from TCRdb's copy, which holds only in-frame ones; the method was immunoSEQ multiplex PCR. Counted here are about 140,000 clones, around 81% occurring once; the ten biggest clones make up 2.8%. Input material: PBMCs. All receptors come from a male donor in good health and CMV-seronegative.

CDR3 nucleotide sequence: TGTGCCAGCAGTGAATATTCCCAGAAAGGGGTTTACGAGCAGTACTTC. Protein: CASSEYSQKGVYEQYF. V usage is TRBV25-1 and J usage is TRBJ2-7; D may be TRBD1 (5 bases). V was clipped by 0 bases and J by 4 bases, with 16 bases between them. The CDR3 is 16 amino acids. Germline V gene sequence: CDR1 MGHDK, CDR2 SYGVNS.

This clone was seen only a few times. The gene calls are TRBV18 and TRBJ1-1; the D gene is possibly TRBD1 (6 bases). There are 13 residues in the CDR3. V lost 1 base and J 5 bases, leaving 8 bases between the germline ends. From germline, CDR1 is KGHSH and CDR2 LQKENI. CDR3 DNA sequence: TGTGCCAGCTCACCACAACAGGGAACTGAAGCTTTCTTT. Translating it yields CASSPQQGTEAFF.

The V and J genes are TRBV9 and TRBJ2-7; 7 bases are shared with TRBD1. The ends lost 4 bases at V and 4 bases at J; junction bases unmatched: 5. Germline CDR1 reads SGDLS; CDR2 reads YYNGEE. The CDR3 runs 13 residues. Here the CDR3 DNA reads TGTGCCAGCAGCTTGGACAGGAGTTACGAGCAGTACTTC. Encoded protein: CASSLDRSYEQYF.

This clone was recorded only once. The CDR3 DNA reads TGTGCCAGCAGCTTACTACCGGGAGAAGCAGATACGCAGTATTTT. Translated, it gives CASSLLPGEADTQYF. The V gene is TRBV7-9, the J gene TRBJ2-3; D might be TRBD2 (6 bases). V shed 2 bases and J shed 4 bases, with 13 bases lying between them. The CDR3 contains 15 residues. CDR1 is SEHNR and CDR2 is FQNEAQ in the germline V gene (reference sequence).

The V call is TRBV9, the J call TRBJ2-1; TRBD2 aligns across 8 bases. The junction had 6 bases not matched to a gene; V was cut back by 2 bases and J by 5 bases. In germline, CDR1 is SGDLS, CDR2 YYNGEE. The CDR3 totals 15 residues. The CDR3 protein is CASSVLGTRNNEQFF. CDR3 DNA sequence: TGTGCCAGCAGCGTTTTGGGGACTAGAAACAATGAGCAGTTCTTC. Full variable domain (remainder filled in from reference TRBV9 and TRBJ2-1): DSGVTQTPKHLITATGQRVTLRCSPRSGDLSVYWYQQSLDQGLQFLIQYYNGEERAKGNILERFSAQQFPDLHSELNLSSLELGDSALYFCASSVLGTRNNEQFFGPGTRLTVL.

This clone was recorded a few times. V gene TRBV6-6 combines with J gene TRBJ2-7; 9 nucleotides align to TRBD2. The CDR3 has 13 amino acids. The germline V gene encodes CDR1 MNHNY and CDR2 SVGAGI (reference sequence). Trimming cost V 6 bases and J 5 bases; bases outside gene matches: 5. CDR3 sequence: CASSQGGRDEQYF. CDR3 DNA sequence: TGTGCCAGCAGCCAGGGCGGGAGGGACGAGCAGTACTTC.